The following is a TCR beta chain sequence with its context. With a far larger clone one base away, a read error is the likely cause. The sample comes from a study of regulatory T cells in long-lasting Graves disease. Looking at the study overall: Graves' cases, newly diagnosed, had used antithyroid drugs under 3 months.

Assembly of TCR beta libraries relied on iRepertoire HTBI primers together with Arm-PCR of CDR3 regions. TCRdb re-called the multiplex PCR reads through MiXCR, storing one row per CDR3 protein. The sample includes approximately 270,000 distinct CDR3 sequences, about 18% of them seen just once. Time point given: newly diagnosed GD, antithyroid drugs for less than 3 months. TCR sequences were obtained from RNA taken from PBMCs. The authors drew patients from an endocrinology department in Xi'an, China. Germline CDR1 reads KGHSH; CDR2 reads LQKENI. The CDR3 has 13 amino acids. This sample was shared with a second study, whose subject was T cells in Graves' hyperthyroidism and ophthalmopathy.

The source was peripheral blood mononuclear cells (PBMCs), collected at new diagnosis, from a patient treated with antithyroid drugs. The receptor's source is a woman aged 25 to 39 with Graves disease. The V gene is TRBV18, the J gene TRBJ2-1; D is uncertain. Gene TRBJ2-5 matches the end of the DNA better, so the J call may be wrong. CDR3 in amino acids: CASSPGFRETQYF. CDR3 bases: TGTGCCAGCTCACCAGGGTTCCGAGAGACCCAGTACTTC.